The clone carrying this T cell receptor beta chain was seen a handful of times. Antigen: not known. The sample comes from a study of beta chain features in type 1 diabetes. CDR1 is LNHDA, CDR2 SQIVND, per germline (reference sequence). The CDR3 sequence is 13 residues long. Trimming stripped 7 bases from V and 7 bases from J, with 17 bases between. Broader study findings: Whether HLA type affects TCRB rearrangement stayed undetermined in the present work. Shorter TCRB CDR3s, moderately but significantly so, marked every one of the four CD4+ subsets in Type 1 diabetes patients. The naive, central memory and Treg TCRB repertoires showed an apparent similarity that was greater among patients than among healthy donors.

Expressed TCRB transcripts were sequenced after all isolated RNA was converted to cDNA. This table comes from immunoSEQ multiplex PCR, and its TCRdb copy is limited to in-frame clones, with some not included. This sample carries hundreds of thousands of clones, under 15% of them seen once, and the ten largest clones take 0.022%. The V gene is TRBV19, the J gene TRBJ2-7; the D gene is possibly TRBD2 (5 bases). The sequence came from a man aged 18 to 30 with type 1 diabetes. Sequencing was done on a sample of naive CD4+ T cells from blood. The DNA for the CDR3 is TGTGCCAGTACGGACGGACCGGGAATAGAGCAGTACTTC. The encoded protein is CASTDGPGIEQYF.